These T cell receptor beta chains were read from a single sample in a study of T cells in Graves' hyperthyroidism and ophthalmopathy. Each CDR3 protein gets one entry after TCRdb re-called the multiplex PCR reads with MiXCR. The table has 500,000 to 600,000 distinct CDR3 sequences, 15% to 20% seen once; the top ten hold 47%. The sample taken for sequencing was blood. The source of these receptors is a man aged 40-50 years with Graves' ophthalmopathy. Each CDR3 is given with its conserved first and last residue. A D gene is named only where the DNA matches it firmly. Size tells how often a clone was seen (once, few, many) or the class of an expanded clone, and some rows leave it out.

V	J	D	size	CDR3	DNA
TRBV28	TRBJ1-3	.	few	CASSFGLLISGNTIYF	TGTGCCAGCAGTTTTGGGTTGCTCATCTCTGGAAACACCATATATTTT
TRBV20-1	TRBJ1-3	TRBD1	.	CSASPPGQVNTIYF	TGCAGTGCTAGCCCCCCGGGACAGGTGAACACCATATATTTT
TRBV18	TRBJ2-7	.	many	CHRDFRSGEQYF	TGTCACCGGGACTTCCGCTCCGGCGAGCAGTACTTC
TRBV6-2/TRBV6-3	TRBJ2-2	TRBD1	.	CASSYSTGQGTGELFF	TGTGCCAGCAGTTACTCGACGGGACAGGGCACCGGGGAGCTGTTTTTT
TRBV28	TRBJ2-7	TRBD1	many	CASSYLDRGVDEQYF	TGTGCCAGCAGTTATTTAGACAGGGGAGTGGACGAGCAGTACTTC
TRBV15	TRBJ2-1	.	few	CATAPLAGNSYNEQFF	TGTGCCACCGCCCCACTCGCGGGGAACTCCTACAATGAGCAGTTCTTC
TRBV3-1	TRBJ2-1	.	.	CASSQGGKEGGFF	TGTGCCAGCAGCCAAGGAGGCAAGGAAGGAGGGTTCTTC
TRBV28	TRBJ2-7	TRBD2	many	CASSLKFRASGDYEQYF	TGTGCCAGCAGTTTAAAGTTCCGGGCTAGCGGAGACTACGAGCAGTACTTC
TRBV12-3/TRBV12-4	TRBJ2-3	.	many	CATVFGSIGVDTQYF	TGTGCCACCGTTTTCGGGTCTATAGGGGTAGATACGCAGTATTTT
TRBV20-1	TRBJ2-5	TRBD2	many	CSAGLPGLAWTQYF	TGCAGTGCTGGACTCCCGGGACTAGCGTGGACCCAGTACTTC
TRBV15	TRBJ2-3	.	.	CATSRDIGISGTDTQYF	TGTGCCACCAGCAGAGATATCGGGATCTCCGGAACAGATACGCAGTATTTT
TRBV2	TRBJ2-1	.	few	CASSPTPPLAYNEQFF	TGTGCCAGCAGCCCCACCCCCCCCCTAGCGTACAATGAGCAGTTCTTC
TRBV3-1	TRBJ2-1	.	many	CASSQGRNEQFF	TGTGCCAGCAGCCAAGGAAGGAATGAGCAGTTCTTC
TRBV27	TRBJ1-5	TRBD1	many	CASSSTGDSNQPQHF	TGTGCCAGCAGCTCTACAGGGGATAGCAATCAGCCCCAGCATTTT
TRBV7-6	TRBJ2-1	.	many	CASSLTRSGYNEQFF	TGTGCCAGCAGCTTAACCAGGTCGGGCTACAATGAGCAGTTCTTC
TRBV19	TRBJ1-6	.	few	CASSTSWGNSPLHF	TGTGCCAGTAGTACCTCTTGGGGGAACTCACCCCTCCACTTT
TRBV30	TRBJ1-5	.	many	CAWSGRDQPQHF	TGTGCCTGGAGTGGCAGAGATCAGCCCCAGCATTTT
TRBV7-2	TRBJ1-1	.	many	CASSLGFMNTEAFF	TGTGCCAGCAGCTTAGGCTTCATGAACACTGAAGCTTTCTTT